Sequencing of this T cell receptor (beta chain) was carried out in a study of blood T cell repertoires in COVID-19. Study-wide context: Acute-phase and convalescent COVID-19 samples originated in the United States, Italy and Spain. From T cells, B-cell-depleted T cells, or PBMCs came the material, which was cDNA or gDNA.

In the authors' workflow: Nucleated cell number was recorded as an estimate derived from reference gene primer amplification. Method: immunoSEQ multiplex PCR; TCRdb's copy keeps in-frame clones and lacks some. That table gives V, J and clone size, and the DNA gave D and trimming. The sample consists of roughly 200,000 clones, about 85% of them appearing once. The sample consisted of peripheral blood. The sequence was obtained from an elderly woman with acute or convalescent COVID-19.

CDR3 sequence: CASGQGANSPLHF. CDR3 in DNA: TGTGCCAGCGGTCAGGGGGCGAATTCACCCCTCCACTTT. The rearrangement links TRBV6-5 to TRBJ1-6; 8 bases align to TRBD1. The V segment lost 8 bases and the J segment 7 bases; nucleotides outside the gene matches: 4. Germline values: CDR1 MNHEY, CDR2 SVGAGI. This CDR3 is 13 amino acids long.